Listed below are T cell receptor beta chains from one sample, sequenced in a study of T-cell reconstitution after alpha-beta-depleted transplantation in children. In TCRdb, the PCR reads were re-called with MiXCR into one record per CDR3 protein. There are hundreds of thousands of distinct CDR3 sequences in the sample; 20% to 30% occur only once, and 4% to 5.5% lies in the top ten. Sample: PBMCs, mostly from graft donor cells, taken 360 days after TCRalphabeta/CD19-depleted stem cell transplant. These receptors were obtained from a female patient aged 2 to 10 who had a stem cell transplant for congenital amegakaryocytic thrombocytopenia, so the T cells may come from the graft donor. Both conserved end residues are part of each CDR3. The D gene is left open where the match is weak. Size is omitted from some rows. Given values are once, few, many or a class for expanded clones.

abundance: many
v_gene: TRBV7-6
j_gene: TRBJ2-3
d_gene: TRBD2
CDR3aa: CASSSGRFGGSTDTQYF
CDR3nt: TGTGCCAGTTCCAGCGGGAGATTTGGTGGTAGCACAGATACGCAGTATTTT

abundance: .
v_gene: TRBV24-1
j_gene: TRBJ2-1
d_gene: TRBD1
CDR3aa: CATSGFNRGFSYNEQFF
CDR3nt: TGTGCCACCAGTGGGTTCAACAGGGGATTCTCCTACAATGAGCAGTTCTTC

abundance: few
v_gene: TRBV7-9
j_gene: TRBJ2-1
d_gene: TRBD2
CDR3aa: CASSLGPAGLVYNEQFF
CDR3nt: TGTGCCAGCAGCTTAGGCCCGGCGGGACTAGTCTACAATGAGCAGTTCTTC

abundance: few
v_gene: TRBV13
j_gene: TRBJ2-5
d_gene: TRBD1
CDR3aa: CASSTRDRIQETQYF
CDR3nt: TGTGCCAGCAGCACCCGGGACAGGATTCAAGAGACCCAGTACTTC

abundance: few
v_gene: TRBV18
j_gene: TRBJ1-1
d_gene: TRBD1
CDR3aa: CASSPGQETEAFF
CDR3nt: TGTGCCAGCTCCCCTGGACAGGAAACTGAAGCTTTCTTT

abundance: many
v_gene: TRBV11-2
j_gene: TRBJ2-7
d_gene: .
CDR3aa: CASSSTTLHIYEQYF
CDR3nt: TGTGCCAGCAGCTCGACGACACTCCACATCTACGAGCAGTACTTC

abundance: few
v_gene: TRBV7-2
j_gene: TRBJ2-7
d_gene: .
CDR3aa: CASSLWGRARGYEQYF
CDR3nt: TGTGCCAGCAGCTTATGGGGTAGGGCTAGAGGCTACGAGCAGTACTTC

abundance: .
v_gene: TRBV5-1
j_gene: TRBJ2-3
d_gene: .
CDR3aa: CASSSTRFAQYF
CDR3nt: TGCGCCAGCAGCTCGACTAGATTCGCGCAGTATTTT

abundance: .
v_gene: TRBV12-3/TRBV12-4
j_gene: TRBJ2-4
d_gene: .
CDR3aa: CASSPMATKNIQYF
CDR3nt: TGTGCCAGCAGTCCGATGGCCACCAAAAACATTCAGTACTTC

abundance: few
v_gene: TRBV4-1
j_gene: TRBJ2-4
d_gene: .
CDR3aa: CASSQTGILGKNIQYF
CDR3nt: TGCGCCAGCAGCCAAACAGGGATTTTGGGCAAAAACATTCAGTACTTC

abundance: .
v_gene: TRBV5-1
j_gene: TRBJ2-7
d_gene: .
CDR3aa: CASSLGLGDRRYEQYF
CDR3nt: TGCGCCAGCAGCTTGGGATTAGGCGACAGGCGGTACGAGCAGTACTTC

abundance: many
v_gene: TRBV12-3/TRBV12-4
j_gene: TRBJ2-5
d_gene: .
CDR3aa: CASSRGQETQYF
CDR3nt: TGTGCCAGCAGTCGGGGGCAAGAGACCCAGTACTTC

abundance: .
v_gene: TRBV29-1
j_gene: TRBJ2-5
d_gene: TRBD1
CDR3aa: CSVQTGGETQYF
CDR3nt: TGCAGCGTCCAGACAGGGGGGGAGACCCAGTACTTC

abundance: .
v_gene: TRBV7-9
j_gene: TRBJ2-3
d_gene: .
CDR3aa: CASSPGQLLSTDTQYF
CDR3nt: TGTGCCAGCAGCCCCGGACAGTTACTTAGCACAGATACGCAGTATTTT

abundance: .
v_gene: TRBV6-5
j_gene: TRBJ1-1
d_gene: .
CDR3aa: CASSYSKGATEAFF
CDR3nt: TGTGCCAGCAGTTACTCGAAAGGGGCCACTGAAGCTTTCTTT

abundance: few
v_gene: TRBV5-1
j_gene: TRBJ2-7
d_gene: .
CDR3aa: CASSLLEGYEQYF
CDR3nt: TGCGCCAGCAGCCTACTAGAGGGGTACGAGCAGTACTTC

abundance: few
v_gene: TRBV4-2
j_gene: TRBJ2-3
d_gene: .
CDR3aa: CASSQAGLTQYF
CDR3nt: TGTGCCAGCAGCCAAGCGGGATTGACGCAGTATTTT

abundance: many
v_gene: TRBV7-7
j_gene: TRBJ2-1
d_gene: TRBD2
CDR3aa: CASSLDPGLAGVNEQFF
CDR3nt: TGTGCCAGCAGCTTAGATCCCGGCCTAGCGGGAGTCAATGAGCAGTTCTTC

abundance: few
v_gene: TRBV15
j_gene: TRBJ2-5
d_gene: .
CDR3aa: CATSSAFGGPLEETQYF
CDR3nt: TGTGCCACCAGCAGCGCCTTTGGGGGACCCTTGGAGGAGACCCAGTACTTC